The 16 T cell receptor beta chains presented below share a single source sample, sequenced in a study of cytomegalovirus exposure and HLA in healthy donors. PCR employed 60 Vbeta and 13 Jbeta primers. Sequenced by immunoSEQ multiplex PCR; TCRdb stores in-frame clones only, minus some. Here the sample spans around 150,000 clones, roughly 73% being singletons. Sequencing input: PBMCs. Every receptor here comes from a human donor in good health.

The J gene is TRBJ1-1, the V gene TRBV27, with D possibly being TRBD1 (6 bases). The germline gives CDR1 MNHEY, CDR2 SMNVEV (reference sequence). This CDR3 has 13 amino acids. V was pared by 4 bases and J by 2 bases, with 8 bases between. The DNA for the CDR3 is TGTGCCAGCAGTTCGGACAGAAACACTGAAGCTTTCTTT. Amino acid sequence: CASSSDRNTEAFF.

The rearrangement joins TRBV6-6 to TRBJ2-7, with a possible D match to TRBD1 (6 bases). The V end lost 5 bases, the J end lost 4 bases, and 12 bases lay between the germline ends. In germline, CDR1 is MNHNY, CDR2 SVGAGI (reference sequence). This CDR3 spans 13 amino acids. CDR3 region: CASSQGFVYEQYF. As DNA, the CDR3 is TGTGCCAGCAGTCAGGGGTTTGTGTACGAGCAGTACTTC.

This clone turned up a few times. The chain combines TRBV30 with TRBJ2-1, with TRBD2 as a possible D gene (5 bases). Trimming removed 4 bases at V and 3 bases at J, with 13 bases between. CDR1 is GTSNPN, CDR2 SVGIG, per germline (reference sequence). The CDR3 is made up of 14 amino acids. The CDR3 region is CAWNPATIYNEQFF. Here the CDR3 DNA reads TGTGCCTGGAACCCAGCGACTATCTACAATGAGCAGTTCTTC.

This sequence joins TRBV11-3 and TRBJ2-7, with 8 bases lining up with TRBD2. V lost 5 bases to trimming and J lost 2 bases; unmatched junction nucleotides: 20. Germline CDR1 and CDR2: SGHNT and YENEEA. CDR3 length: 19 amino acids. The CDR3 region is CASSATGTSRLTNPYEQYF. DNA for the CDR3: TGTGCCAGCAGCGCGACCGGGACTAGTAGACTAACCAACCCCTACGAGCAGTACTTC.

In DNA, the CDR3 is TGTGCCTGGGGGCGGGGGTGGACTGAAGCTTTCTTT. It yields the protein CAWGRGWTEAFF. The J gene is TRBJ1-1, the V gene TRBV30, with D tentatively TRBD1 (5 bases). The length of the CDR3 is 12 residues. CDR1 is GTSNPN, CDR2 SVGIG, per germline (reference sequence). The V end lost 5 bases, the J end lost 5 bases, and 12 bases lay between the germline ends.

This chain joins TRBV7-8 and TRBJ1-1, with 7 bases aligning to TRBD1. The germline gives CDR1 SGHVS, CDR2 FQNEAQ. This CDR3 contains 17 residues. V shed 5 bases and J 4 bases; nucleotides not matched to a gene: 16. CDR3 in amino acids: CASSPYRQGNGGTEAFF. DNA for the CDR3: TGTGCCAGCAGCCCCTACCGACAGGGTAATGGTGGCACTGAAGCTTTCTTT.

V is TRBV18 and J is TRBJ2-7, with 11 bases fitting TRBD2. CDR1 KGHSH and CDR2 LQKENI come from the germline V gene. With 6 bases clipped from V and 2 bases from J, the junction kept 6 bases outside the gene matches. The CDR3 has 15 amino acids. The CDR3 is CASSLSGGAAYEQYF. The CDR3 DNA reads TGTGCCAGCTCCCTTAGCGGGGGGGCAGCCTACGAGCAGTACTTC.

The rearrangement joins TRBV4-2 to TRBJ1-6; D uncertain. The CDR3 contains 13 residues. Per the germline V gene, CDR1 is LGHNA and CDR2 is YNFKEQ. Trimming took off 7 bases at V and 8 bases at J, with 12 bases between the two ends. The CDR3 spells CASTSMRDSPLHF. CDR3 in DNA: TGTGCCAGCACCTCCATGAGGGATTCACCCCTCCACTTT.

The J gene is TRBJ2-5, the V gene TRBV2; D is undetermined. Between the trimmed V and J ends, which lost 0 bases and 7 bases, there was a span of 12 bases. CDR3 size: 14 residues. The germline gives CDR1 SNHLY, CDR2 FYNNEI. CDR3 in amino acids: CASSEALRLGTQYF. The DNA of the CDR3 is TGTGCCAGCAGTGAAGCGTTGCGGTTGGGGACCCAGTACTTC.

In DNA, the CDR3 is TGTGCCAGCAGCTCCCGACTAGCGGGCCTCTCCTACGAGCAGTACTTC. Amino acid sequence: CASSSRLAGLSYEQYF. The chain couples TRBV7-6 to TRBJ2-7, with 10 nucleotides matching TRBD2. The V and J ends lost 4 bases and 0 bases, in that order; junction bases with no gene match: 6. The CDR3 is 16 amino acids. The germline V gene has CDR1 SGHVS and CDR2 FNYEAQ.

This clone was recorded once. The gene calls are TRBV28 and TRBJ2-2, with a possible D match to TRBD2 (6 bases). Per the germline V gene, CDR1 is MDHEN and CDR2 is SYDVKM. CDR3 length equals 13 residues. V lost 4 bases and J 5 bases, leaving 8 bases between the germline ends. This chain's CDR3 is CASSSGGTGELFF. As DNA, the CDR3 is TGTGCCAGCAGTTCCGGGGGAACCGGGGAGCTGTTTTTT.

This clone occurred a few times. The chain has TRBV6-5 and TRBJ2-7; D is perhaps TRBD2 (5 bases). This CDR3 is 12 amino acids long. The V and J ends lost 2 bases and 6 bases respectively, with 8 bases between them. Looked up from germline, CDR1 is MNHEY and CDR2 is SVGAGI. The CDR3 bases are TGTGCCAGCAGTTACGAGGGCGGCGAGCAGTACTTC. This codes for CASSYEGGEQYF.

This chain links TRBV5-4 with TRBJ2-1, with 7 bases identical to TRBD1. The V gene's germline CDR1 is SGHNT and CDR2 YYREEE (reference sequence). The CDR3 extends over 12 amino acids. The junction had 8 bases not matched to a gene; V was cut back by 2 bases and J by 15 bases. The CDR3 here is CASSLGTAQRFF. Written as DNA, the CDR3 is TGTGCCAGCAGCTTAGGGACAGCCCAACGGTTCTTC.

The V gene is TRBV5-4, the J gene TRBJ2-7, with 7 positions matching TRBD2. Germline CDR1 SGHNT, CDR2 YYREEE (reference sequence). CDR3 length: 14 residues. Trimming cost V 3 bases and J 6 bases; bases outside gene matches: 9. CDR3 nucleotide sequence: TGTGCCAGCAGCTCGACTAGCATCTCACGCGAGCAGTACTTC. As protein: CASSSTSISREQYF.

The chain carries TRBV30 and TRBJ2-1, with 9 bases matching TRBD2. The V gene end was trimmed by 5 bases and the J gene end by 12 bases; junction bases not matched to a gene: 14. Germline CDR1 GTSNPN, CDR2 SVGIG (reference sequence). This CDR3 is built from 14 residues. The DNA of the CDR3 is TGTGCCTGGGGTGGAGGCGGGAGGGCCTTCTCGCAGTTCTTC. Amino acids: CAWGGGGRAFSQFF.

V gene TRBV30 combines with J gene TRBJ2-7; 14 bases match TRBD2. With V trimmed by 0 bases and J by 0 bases, 7 bases remained unmatched. The CDR3 has 18 residues. In germline, CDR1 is GTSNPN, CDR2 SVGIG (reference sequence). CDR3 in DNA: TGTGCCTGGAGTGTATGGGGACTAGCGGGGGCTAGCTCCTACGAGCAGTACTTC. Protein: CAWSVWGLAGASSYEQYF.